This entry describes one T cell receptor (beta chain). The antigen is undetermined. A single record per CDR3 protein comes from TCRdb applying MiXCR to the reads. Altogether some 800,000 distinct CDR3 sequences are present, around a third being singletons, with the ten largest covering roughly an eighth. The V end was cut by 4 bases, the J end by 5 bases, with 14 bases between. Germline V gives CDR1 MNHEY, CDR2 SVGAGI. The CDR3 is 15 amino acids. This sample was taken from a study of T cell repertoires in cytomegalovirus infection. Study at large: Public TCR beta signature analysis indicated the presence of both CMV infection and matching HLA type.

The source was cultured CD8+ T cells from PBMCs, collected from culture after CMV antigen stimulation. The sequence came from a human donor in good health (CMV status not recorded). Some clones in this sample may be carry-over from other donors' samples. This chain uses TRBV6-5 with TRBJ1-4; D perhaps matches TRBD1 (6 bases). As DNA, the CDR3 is TGTGCCAGCAGTTCCACAGGGTTAATGAATGAAAAACTGTTTTTT. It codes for CASSSTGLMNEKLFF.